The present TCR beta chain was sequenced within a study of spatial heterogeneity in lung cancer. This clonotype was recorded many times. The time point denotes: blood at routine non-recurrence follow-up after resection. Sequencing was performed on whole RNA extracted from tumor and nontumor lung tissue, or from frozen PBMC, and the material was left unsorted. TCRdb re-called the 5' RACE reads with MiXCR, one entry per CDR3 protein. The sample holds about 19,000 distinct CDR3 sequences, 8% to 10% seen once. Germline CDR1 is MNHEY and CDR2 is SVGAGI. This CDR3 has 12 residues. The V end was cut by 6 bases, the J end by 2 bases, with 4 bases between.

The sequencing used PBMCs, collected at follow-up. This receptor was taken from a female donor with early-stage non-small cell lung cancer. The chain combines TRBV6-5 with TRBJ2-2; D gene unclear. CDR3 sequence reads: CASSGNTGELFF. For the CDR3, the DNA is TGTGCCAGCAGCGGAAACACCGGGGAGCTGTTTTTT.